This T cell receptor (beta chain) originates from a study of T cells in Graves' hyperthyroidism and ophthalmopathy. Findings of the study overall: The authors' 13 V-J model separated ophthalmopathy from stable hyperthyroidism.

In this sample, this clonotype turned up many times. Its antigen is as yet unknown. Stable Graves' hyperthyroidism denoted no ophthalmopathy progression over 18 months. TCR beta CDR3 regions were amplified from RNA. Primed by the HTBI set, a first-round RT-PCR was run on the TCR CDR3. From the multiplex PCR reads, TCRdb called clonotypes with MiXCR, one entry per CDR3 protein. The table includes 350,000 to 400,000 distinct CDR3 sequences, about 19% detected once. Germline CDR1 and CDR2: MNHNS and SASEGT. The CDR3 length is 15 residues. Trimming removed 4 bases from V and 0 bases from J, with 12 bases in between.

The sample was blood. This rearrangement joins TRBV6-1 to TRBJ1-1; D possibly corresponds to TRBD1 (6 bases). The clonotype was recovered from a young woman with Graves' hyperthyroidism. CDR3 amino acids: CASSGQQGMNTEAFF. CDR3 bases: TGTGCCAGCAGTGGCCAACAGGGCATGAACACTGAAGCTTTCTTT.